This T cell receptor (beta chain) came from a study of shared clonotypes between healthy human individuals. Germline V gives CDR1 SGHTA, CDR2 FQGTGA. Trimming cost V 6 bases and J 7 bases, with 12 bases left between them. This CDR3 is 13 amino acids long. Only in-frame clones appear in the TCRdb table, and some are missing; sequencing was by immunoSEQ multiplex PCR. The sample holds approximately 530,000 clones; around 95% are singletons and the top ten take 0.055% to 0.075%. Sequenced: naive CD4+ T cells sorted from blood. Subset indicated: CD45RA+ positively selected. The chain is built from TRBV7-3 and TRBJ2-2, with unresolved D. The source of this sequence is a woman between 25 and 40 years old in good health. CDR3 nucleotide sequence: TGTGCCAGCAGTGCCAGGACCGGCGGGGAGCTGTTTTTT. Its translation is CASSARTGGELFF.